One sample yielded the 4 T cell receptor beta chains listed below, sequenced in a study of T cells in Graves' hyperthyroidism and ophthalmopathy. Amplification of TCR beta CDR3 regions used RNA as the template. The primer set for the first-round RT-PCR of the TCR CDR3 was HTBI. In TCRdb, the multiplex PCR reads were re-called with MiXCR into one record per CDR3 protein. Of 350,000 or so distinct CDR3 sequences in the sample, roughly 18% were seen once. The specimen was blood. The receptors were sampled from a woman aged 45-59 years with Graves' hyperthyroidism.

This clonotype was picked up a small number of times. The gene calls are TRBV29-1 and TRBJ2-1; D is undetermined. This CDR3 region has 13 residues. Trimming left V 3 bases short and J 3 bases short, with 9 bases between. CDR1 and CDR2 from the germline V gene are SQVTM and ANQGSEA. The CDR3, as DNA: TGCAGCGTTGAGGTGACGAACTACAATGAGCAGTTCTTC. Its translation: CSVEVTNYNEQFF.

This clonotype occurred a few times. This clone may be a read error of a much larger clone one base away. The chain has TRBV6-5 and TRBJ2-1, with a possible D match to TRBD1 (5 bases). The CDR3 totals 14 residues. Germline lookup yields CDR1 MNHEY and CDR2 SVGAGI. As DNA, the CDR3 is TGTGCCAGCAATTACTCGCAGGGTGCCGATGAGCAGTTCTTC. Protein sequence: CASNYSQGADEQFF.

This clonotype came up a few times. The CDR3 reads CASSYGVVGNYGYTF. Here the CDR3 DNA reads TGTGCCAGCAGTTACGGAGTTGTGGGTAACTATGGCTACACCTTC. The chain uses TRBV6-5 and TRBJ1-2; D ambiguous. With 2 bases removed from V and 1 base from J, the gap between germline ends came to 11 bases. The V gene's germline CDR1 is MNHEY and CDR2 SVGAGI. This CDR3 comprises 15 residues.

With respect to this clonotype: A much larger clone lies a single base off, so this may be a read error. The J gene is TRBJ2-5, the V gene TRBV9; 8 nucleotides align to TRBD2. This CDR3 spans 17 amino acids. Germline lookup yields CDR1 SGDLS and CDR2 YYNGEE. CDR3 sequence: CANSGSIAGLGQETQYF. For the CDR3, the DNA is TGTGCCAACAGCGGGAGCATAGCGGGGCTCGGACAGGAGACCCAGTACTTC.